These T cell receptor beta chains were read from a single sample in a study of preoperative IRX-2 immunotherapy in early breast cancer. Assay: immunoSEQ multiplex PCR; the TCRdb copy retains only in-frame clones and omits some. The data hold 40,000 or so clones, with less than 95% observed a single time. The source material was tumor tissue, sampled after IRX-2 immunotherapy. The receptors come from a human donor with breast cancer. Each CDR3 is given with its conserved first and last residue. The order of the fields is CDR3 DNA, CDR3 protein, clone size, D gene, V gene, J gene. D genes are given only for firm matches. The listing skips clone size in some rows; elsewhere it reads once, few, many or a size class.

CDR3 DNA: TGTGCCAGAAGCAGGTATTTCCAGGGGGGATATGGCTACACCTTC
CDR3 protein: CARSRYFQGGYGYTF
clone size: .
D gene: TRBD1
V gene: TRBV5-3
J gene: TRBJ1-2

CDR3 DNA: TGTGCCAGCAGCCCAAGACAGGAAATCACTGAAGCTTTCTTT
CDR3 protein: CASSPRQEITEAFF
clone size: .
D gene: .
V gene: TRBV28
J gene: TRBJ1-1

CDR3 DNA: TGCGCCAGCAGCCGACCAGGGGCCGGTAAGGGAGCTTTCTTT
CDR3 protein: CASSRPGAGKGAFF
clone size: .
D gene: .
V gene: TRBV4-1
J gene: TRBJ1-1

CDR3 DNA: TGTGCCAGCAGCCCCGGGGCGGGGGGGCATCATGAGCAGTTCTTC
CDR3 protein: CASSPGAGGHHEQFF
clone size: .
D gene: TRBD2
V gene: TRBV11-1
J gene: TRBJ2-1

CDR3 DNA: TGTGCCAGCAGCTTAATGGTGGGGTCAGGCACAGATACGCAGTATTTT
CDR3 protein: CASSLMVGSGTDTQYF
clone size: .
D gene: .
V gene: TRBV7-3
J gene: TRBJ2-3

CDR3 DNA: TGCGCCAGCAGACTACCGAGAAGCGGACAGGCTAACAATGAGCAGTTCTTC
CDR3 protein: CASRLPRSGQANNEQFF
clone size: .
D gene: TRBD1
V gene: TRBV5-1
J gene: TRBJ2-1

CDR3 DNA: TGTGCCAGCAGCCGGGGAGGTAGCGGGAGGTCAGAGACCCAGTACTTC
CDR3 protein: CASSRGGSGRSETQYF
clone size: .
D gene: TRBD2
V gene: TRBV28
J gene: TRBJ2-5

CDR3 DNA: TGCGCCAGCAGCCCCTCAGGGCCCCACACAGATACGCAGTATTTT
CDR3 protein: CASSPSGPHTDTQYF
clone size: once
D gene: .
V gene: TRBV5-1
J gene: TRBJ2-3

CDR3 DNA: TGCAGCGCAAGGACAGGGGGCTATGGCTACACCTTC
CDR3 protein: CSARTGGYGYTF
clone size: once
D gene: TRBD1
V gene: TRBV29-1
J gene: TRBJ1-2

CDR3 DNA: TGTGCCAGCAGCACCCGGGACAGGGGGCCTTATGGCTACACCTTC
CDR3 protein: CASSTRDRGPYGYTF
clone size: .
D gene: TRBD1
V gene: TRBV5-4
J gene: TRBJ1-2

CDR3 DNA: TGTGCCAGCAGCTTAACCGGGACAGGGGTCTCGGAGACCCAGTACTTC
CDR3 protein: CASSLTGTGVSETQYF
clone size: .
D gene: TRBD1
V gene: TRBV7-3
J gene: TRBJ2-5

CDR3 DNA: TGTGCCAGCAGCTTACGGGACCGCGACTATGGCTACACCTTC
CDR3 protein: CASSLRDRDYGYTF
clone size: once
D gene: .
V gene: TRBV7-2
J gene: TRBJ1-2

CDR3 DNA: TGTGCCAGCAGCACCCGGGACAGGGGGCGTTCACCCCTCCACTTT
CDR3 protein: CASSTRDRGRSPLHF
clone size: .
D gene: TRBD1
V gene: TRBV11-2
J gene: TRBJ1-6

CDR3 DNA: TGTGCCAGCAGCTACTCGGACAGCTATGGCTACACCTTC
CDR3 protein: CASSYSDSYGYTF
clone size: .
D gene: .
V gene: TRBV6-5
J gene: TRBJ1-2

CDR3 DNA: TGTGCCAGCAGCTCCTCTACAGGGATCCCTGAAGCTTTCTTT
CDR3 protein: CASSSSTGIPEAFF
clone size: .
D gene: .
V gene: TRBV5-4
J gene: TRBJ1-1

CDR3 DNA: TGTGCCAGCAGCTTGGGGGTTCTAGCGGGGGCGAACACCGGGGAGCTGTTTTTT
CDR3 protein: CASSLGVLAGANTGELFF
clone size: .
D gene: TRBD2
V gene: TRBV5-5
J gene: TRBJ2-2

CDR3 DNA: TGCAGCGTTGGCCAGGGGGGGTTGGAGACCCAGTACTTC
CDR3 protein: CSVGQGGLETQYF
clone size: .
D gene: .
V gene: TRBV29-1
J gene: TRBJ2-5

CDR3 DNA: TGTGCCAGCAGCCTGACTGGGCCGGGACTAGCGGGTTCCTACAATGAGCAGTTCTTC
CDR3 protein: CASSLTGPGLAGSYNEQFF
clone size: .
D gene: TRBD2
V gene: TRBV7-6
J gene: TRBJ2-1

CDR3 DNA: TGTGCCAGTAGCAATACAGGGATGAGAGGGAATAATTCACCCCTCCACTTT
CDR3 protein: CASSNTGMRGNNSPLHF
clone size: once
D gene: .
V gene: TRBV19
J gene: TRBJ1-6

CDR3 DNA: TGTGCCAGCAGTTTTAGGACTAGCGGGGGGGCGAGGCTCACTCAGTATTTT
CDR3 protein: CASSFRTSGGARLTQYF
clone size: .
D gene: TRBD2
V gene: TRBV28
J gene: TRBJ2-3

CDR3 DNA: TGTGCCACCAGCAGAGCTTTAGCGGGCGAGCAGTACTTC
CDR3 protein: CATSRALAGEQYF
clone size: .
D gene: TRBD2
V gene: TRBV15
J gene: TRBJ2-7

CDR3 DNA: TGTGCCAGCAGCGAGACGGGTGGGACTGAAGCTTTCTTT
CDR3 protein: CASSETGGTEAFF
clone size: .
D gene: .
V gene: TRBV28
J gene: TRBJ1-1

CDR3 DNA: TGCAGCGTCGTAGGGTCTGGCAATGAGCAGTTCTTC
CDR3 protein: CSVVGSGNEQFF
clone size: .
D gene: .
V gene: TRBV29-1
J gene: TRBJ2-1

CDR3 DNA: TGCGCCAGCAGCTCCGGACAGGGTAAGCGGGAGGCCACCTACGAGCAGTACTTC
CDR3 protein: CASSSGQGKREATYEQYF
clone size: .
D gene: .
V gene: TRBV5-1
J gene: TRBJ2-7

CDR3 DNA: TGTGCCTGGAGTGTAACAGGGTGGGGCACCGGGGAGCTGTTTTTT
CDR3 protein: CAWSVTGWGTGELFF
clone size: .
D gene: .
V gene: TRBV30
J gene: TRBJ2-2

CDR3 DNA: TGTGCCAGCTCACCCTTTGGGACAGACGCGTCCTACGAGCAGTACTTC
CDR3 protein: CASSPFGTDASYEQYF
clone size: .
D gene: TRBD1
V gene: TRBV18
J gene: TRBJ2-7

CDR3 DNA: TGTGCCAGCAGCTTGGGACTCACCAATGAGCAGTTCTTC
CDR3 protein: CASSLGLTNEQFF
clone size: .
D gene: .
V gene: TRBV7-9
J gene: TRBJ2-1

CDR3 DNA: TGTGCCAGCAACCCATCTCAGGGGGGGAACATTCAGTACTTC
CDR3 protein: CASNPSQGGNIQYF
clone size: once
D gene: .
V gene: TRBV2
J gene: TRBJ2-4

CDR3 DNA: TGCGCCAGCAGCCAAGCTGAGACGACTAATGAAAAACTGTTTTTT
CDR3 protein: CASSQAETTNEKLFF
clone size: .
D gene: .
V gene: TRBV4-1
J gene: TRBJ1-4

CDR3 DNA: TGTGCCAGCAGCCAACCCAAAAATCCCCGGAGCAGCGGGGAGCTGTTTTTT
CDR3 protein: CASSQPKNPRSSGELFF
clone size: .
D gene: .
V gene: TRBV4-2
J gene: TRBJ2-2

CDR3 DNA: TGTGCCAGCTCACCAACTCTAGCGGGAGTCATCACAGATACGCAGTATTTT
CDR3 protein: CASSPTLAGVITDTQYF
clone size: .
D gene: TRBD2
V gene: TRBV18
J gene: TRBJ2-3